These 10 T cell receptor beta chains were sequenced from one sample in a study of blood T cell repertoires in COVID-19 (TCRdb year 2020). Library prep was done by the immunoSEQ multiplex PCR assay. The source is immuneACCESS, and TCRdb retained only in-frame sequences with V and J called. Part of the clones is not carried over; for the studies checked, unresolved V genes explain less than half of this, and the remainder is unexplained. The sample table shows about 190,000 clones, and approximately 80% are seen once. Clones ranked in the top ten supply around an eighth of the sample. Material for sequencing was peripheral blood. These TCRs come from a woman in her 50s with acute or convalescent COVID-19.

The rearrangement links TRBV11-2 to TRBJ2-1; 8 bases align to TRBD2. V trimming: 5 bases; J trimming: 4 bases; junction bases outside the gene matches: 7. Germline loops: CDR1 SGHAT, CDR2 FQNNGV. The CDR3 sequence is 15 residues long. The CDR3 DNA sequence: TGTGCCAGCAGCCCGGGGGGGACCTTTTACAATGAGCAGTTCTTC. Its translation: CASSPGGTFYNEQFF.

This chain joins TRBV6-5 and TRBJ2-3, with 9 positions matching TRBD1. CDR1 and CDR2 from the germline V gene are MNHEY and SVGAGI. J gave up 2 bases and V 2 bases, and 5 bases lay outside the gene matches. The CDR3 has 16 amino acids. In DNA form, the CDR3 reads TGTGCCAGCAGTTACGGGACAGGGCACCTCACAGATACGCAGTATTTT. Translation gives CASSYGTGHLTDTQYF.

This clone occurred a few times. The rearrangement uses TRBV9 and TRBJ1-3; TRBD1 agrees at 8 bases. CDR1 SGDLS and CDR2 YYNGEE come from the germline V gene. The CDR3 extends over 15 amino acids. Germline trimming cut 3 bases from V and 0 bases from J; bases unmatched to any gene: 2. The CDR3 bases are TGTGCCAGCAGCGGCACAGGGGGCTCTGGAAACACCATATATTTT. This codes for CASSGTGGSGNTIYF.

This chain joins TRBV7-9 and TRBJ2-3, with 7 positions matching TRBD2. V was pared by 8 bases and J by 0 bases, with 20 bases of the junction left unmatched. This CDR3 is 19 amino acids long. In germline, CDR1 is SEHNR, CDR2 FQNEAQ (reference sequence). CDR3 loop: CASYSSLWGTGGSTDTQYF. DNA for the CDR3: TGTGCCAGCTACTCCTCCCTGTGGGGGACGGGGGGAAGCACAGATACGCAGTATTTT.

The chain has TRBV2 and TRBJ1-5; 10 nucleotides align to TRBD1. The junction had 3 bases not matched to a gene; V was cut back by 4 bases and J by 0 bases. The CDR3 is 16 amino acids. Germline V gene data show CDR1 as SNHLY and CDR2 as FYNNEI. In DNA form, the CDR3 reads TGTGCCAGCAGTGGGACAGGGGGATATAGCAATCAGCCCCAGCATTTT. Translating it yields CASSGTGGYSNQPQHF.

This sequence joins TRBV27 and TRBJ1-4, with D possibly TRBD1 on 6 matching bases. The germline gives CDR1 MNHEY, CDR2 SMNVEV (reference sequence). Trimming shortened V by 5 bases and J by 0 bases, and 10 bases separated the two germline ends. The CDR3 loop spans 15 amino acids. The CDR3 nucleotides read TGTGCCAGCAGTCCCTACAGGGCAACTAATGAAAAACTGTTTTTT. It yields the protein CASSPYRATNEKLFF.

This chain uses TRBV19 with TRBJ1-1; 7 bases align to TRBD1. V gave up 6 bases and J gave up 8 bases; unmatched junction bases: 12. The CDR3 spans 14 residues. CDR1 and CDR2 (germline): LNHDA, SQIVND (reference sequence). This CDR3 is CASSSTGVRAEAFF. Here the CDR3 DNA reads TGTGCCAGTAGCTCCACAGGGGTGCGGGCCGAAGCTTTCTTT.

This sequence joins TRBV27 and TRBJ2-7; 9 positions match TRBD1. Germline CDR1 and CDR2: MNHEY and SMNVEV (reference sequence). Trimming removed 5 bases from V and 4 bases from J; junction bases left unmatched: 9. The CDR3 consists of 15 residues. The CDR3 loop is CASSLRGQGHYEQYF. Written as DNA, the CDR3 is TGTGCCAGCAGTCTCCGGGGACAGGGTCATTACGAGCAGTACTTC.

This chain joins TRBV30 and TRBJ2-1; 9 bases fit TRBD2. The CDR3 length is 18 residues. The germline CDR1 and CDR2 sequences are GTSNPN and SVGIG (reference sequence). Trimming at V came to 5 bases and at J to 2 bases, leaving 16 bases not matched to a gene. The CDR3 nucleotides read TGTGCCTGGGGTCTCAGGGGCGGGAGGGCCGCAGCCTACAATGAGCAGTTCTTC. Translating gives CAWGLRGGRAAAYNEQFF.

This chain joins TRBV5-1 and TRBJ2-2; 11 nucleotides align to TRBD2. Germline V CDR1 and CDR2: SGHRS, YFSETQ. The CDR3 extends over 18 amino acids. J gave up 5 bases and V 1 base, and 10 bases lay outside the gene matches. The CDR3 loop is CASSLSLAGGQWTGELFF. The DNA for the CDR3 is TGCGCCAGCAGCTTGTCTCTAGCGGGAGGCCAGTGGACCGGGGAGCTGTTTTTT.